This T cell receptor beta chain was sequenced during a study of T-cell memory formation after mild COVID-19. Study background: TCR clusters were largely donor specific. Study-wide points: Clones that contracted from day 15 to 85 were balanced CD4/CD8, while later expanders leaned CD4+.

CDR1 SEHNR and CDR2 FQNEAQ come from the germline V gene (reference sequence). This CDR3 has 14 amino acids. V shed 5 bases, J shed 5 bases, and the junction held 4 bases outside the gene matches. TCRdb recomputed calls from the 5' RACE reads with MiXCR, one row per CDR3 protein. The table shows fewer than 400,000 distinct CDR3 sequences, with around a sixth occurring only once. A note on this clonotype: Its target is not known.

The V gene is TRBV7-9, the J gene TRBJ1-2, with TRBD1 identical over 11 bases. The specimen was PBMCs or a T cell subset sorted from them (not recorded which). The receptor comes from a man aged 18 to 29 who had mild COVID-19 (a few samples of this study predate the infection). Cell type and time point are not known. This CDR3 reads CASSPDRGLYGYTF. The CDR3 DNA sequence: TGTGCCAGCAGCCCGGACAGGGGGCTATATGGCTACACCTTC.